The 23 T cell receptor beta chains presented below share a single source sample, sequenced in a study of blood T cells in healthy people across ages. For the second PCR, which ran for about 6 to 11 cycles, a sample-barcoded 5' primer and a J-beta primer mix were used. TCRdb analysed the 5' RACE reads with MiXCR anew, one entry per CDR3 protein. The table shows hundreds of thousands of distinct CDR3 sequences, with around 20% occurring only once. The sequencing input was blood. All receptors derive from a man between 65 and 85 years old in good health.

The chain combines TRBV4-2 with TRBJ1-1; the D gene is possibly TRBD1 (5 bases). V gave up 3 bases and J gave up 5 bases, with 13 bases separating them. Germline V gene data show CDR1 as LGHNA and CDR2 as YNFKEQ. The CDR3 totals 14 residues. The chain's CDR3 is CASSQPPGNTEAFF. For the CDR3, the DNA is TGTGCCAGCAGCCAGCCCCCAGGGAATACTGAAGCTTTCTTT.

This clonotype was detected a few times. The gene calls are TRBV28 and TRBJ2-1; no reliable D call. This CDR3 spans 12 amino acids. Trimming took off 10 bases at V and 0 bases at J, with 7 bases between the two ends. Germline CDR1 MDHEN, CDR2 SYDVKM. The chain's CDR3 is CATTISYNEQFF. DNA for the CDR3: TGTGCCACCACTATCTCCTACAATGAGCAGTTCTTC.

This clonotype has ten or more counts. The V gene is TRBV3-1, the J gene TRBJ2-4, with D perhaps matching TRBD1 (6 bases). The CDR3 totals 15 residues. Trimming shortened V by 3 bases and J by 5 bases, and 14 bases separated the two germline ends. Germline-derived CDR1 and CDR2 are LGHDT and YNNKEL (reference sequence). Here the CDR3 DNA reads TGTGCCAGCAGCCAGCTAACAGGGTCCCAAAACATTCAGTACTTC. It codes for CASSQLTGSQNIQYF. Based on the CDR3 plus reference TRBV3-1 and TRBJ2-4, the full variable domain is DTAVSQTPKYLVTQMGNDKSIKCEQNLGHDTMYWYKQDSKKFLKIMFSYNNKELIINETVPNRFSPKSPDKAHLNLHINSLELGDSAVYFCASSQLTGSQNIQYFGAGTRLSVL.

This clonotype has just one count. The V call is TRBV3-1, the J call TRBJ2-1, with D possibly being TRBD1 (6 bases). Germline V gene data show CDR1 as LGHDT and CDR2 as YNNKEL (reference sequence). Trimming cost V 2 bases and J 4 bases, with 15 bases left between them. The CDR3 contains 16 residues. The CDR3 coding sequence is TGTGCCAGCAGCCAATCCGACAGGCGACCATACAATGAGCAGTTCTTC. It translates to CASSQSDRRPYNEQFF.

This clonotype was seen a handful of times. The rearrangement joins TRBV4-2 to TRBJ2-7; either TRBD1 or TRBD2 may supply D (5 bases each). The V and J ends lost 1 base and 5 bases respectively, with 18 bases between them. This CDR3 spans 16 amino acids. The germline gives CDR1 LGHNA, CDR2 YNFKEQ. The CDR3 loop reads CASSQVRDLSTNEQYF. The DNA of the CDR3 is TGTGCCAGCAGCCAAGTGAGGGACCTAAGCACCAACGAGCAGTACTTC.

This clonotype showed up just once. The J gene is TRBJ1-1, the V gene TRBV3-1, with D possibly being TRBD1 (6 bases). The CDR3 loop spans 16 amino acids. The V gene's germline CDR1 is LGHDT and CDR2 YNNKEL (reference sequence). V was shortened by 4 bases and J by 1 base, with 16 bases between the two germline ends. CDR3 bases: TGTGCCAGCAGCCCGGACGGTTGGGGGGCGAACACTGAAGCTTTCTTT. It yields the protein CASSPDGWGANTEAFF.

This rearrangement joins TRBV3-1 to TRBJ2-7, with D maybe TRBD2 (6 bases). CDR1 is LGHDT and CDR2 is YNNKEL in the germline V gene (reference sequence). The V and J ends lost 2 bases and 7 bases respectively, with 12 bases between them. The CDR3 runs 13 residues. The CDR3 spells CASSQSEGFEQYF. The CDR3 nucleotides read TGTGCCAGCAGCCAATCGGAGGGGTTTGAGCAGTACTTC.

This clonotype has only a few counts. This chain links TRBV6-2 or TRBV6-3 with TRBJ2-3; TRBD2 might be the D (5 bases). From germline, CDR1 is MNHEY and CDR2 SVGEGT. The CDR3 runs 12 residues. Trimming pared 6 bases from V and 3 bases from J, leaving 7 bases between. CDR3 nucleotides: TGTGCCAGCAGACGACTAACAGATACGCAGTATTTT. Translating it yields CASRRLTDTQYF.

This clonotype was counted a few times. The chain carries TRBV7-9 and TRBJ1-4; D remains ambiguous. From germline, CDR1 is SEHNR and CDR2 FQNEAQ (reference sequence). The CDR3 consists of 15 residues. With 5 bases removed from V and 7 bases from J, the gap between germline ends came to 17 bases. The CDR3: CASSVPSGGSEKLFF. The CDR3, as DNA: TGTGCCAGCAGCGTCCCTTCAGGAGGCAGTGAAAAACTGTTTTTT.

This clonotype was picked up a small number of times. V gene TRBV20-1 combines with J gene TRBJ2-5; D call uncertain. The J call may be faulty, since TRBJ2-7 better matches the DNA end. The CDR3 is 11 amino acids. CDR1 DFQATT and CDR2 SNEGSKA come from the germline V gene (reference sequence). The DNA for the CDR3 is TGCAGTGCTAGAGATACTCGCGAGCAGTACTTC. It translates to CSARDTREQYF.

The CDR3, as DNA: TGTGCCAGCAGCTTAAAGGTGCAATACGAGCAGTACTTC. Its translation is CASSLKVQYEQYF. The rearrangement joins TRBV7-2 to TRBJ2-7; no clear D. Germline V CDR1 and CDR2: SGHTA, FQGNSA. The CDR3 consists of 13 residues. V shed 2 bases and J shed 4 bases, with 9 bases lying between them.

This sequence joins TRBV27 and TRBJ2-1, with 8 nucleotides matching TRBD2. CDR1 is MNHEY, CDR2 SMNVEV, per germline (reference sequence). This CDR3 is built from 15 residues. After removal of 5 bases from V and 7 bases from J, the junction contained 10 bases not matched to a gene. The CDR3 sequence: CASSKGAGAKNEQFF. The CDR3 DNA reads TGTGCCAGCAGTAAAGGAGCGGGAGCCAAGAATGAGCAGTTCTTC.

This clonotype came up a few times. CDR3 DNA sequence: TGCGCCAGCAGCTTGGTGGCAGAATACGAGCAGTACTTC. Residues: CASSLVAEYEQYF. The rearrangement joins TRBV5-1 to TRBJ2-1, with D unresolved. The J call is doubtful: the DNA matches TRBJ2-7 better. The germline gives CDR1 SGHRS, CDR2 YFSETQ. The CDR3 consists of 13 residues.

Remarks on this clonotype: One end of the junction fails to match germline, which may point to a read error. V is TRBV20-1 and J is TRBJ2-5; possibly TRBD2 for D (5 bases). Germline CDR1 reads DFQATT; CDR2 reads SNEGSKA (reference sequence). CDR3 length: 12 residues. This chain's CDR3 is CSTRKSQETQYF. Written as DNA, the CDR3 is TGCAGTACTAGAAAATCCCAAGAGACCCAGTACTTC.

A note on this clonotype: Because it lacks the conserved phenylalanine or tryptophan at the end, this CDR3 is likely a read error. The rearrangement uses TRBV25-1 and TRBJ2-1; D is undetermined. The CDR3 totals 12 residues. Germline V gives CDR1 MGHDK, CDR2 SYGVNS. V was trimmed by 1 base and J by 9 bases, leaving 7 bases between them. CDR3 loop: CASSELASEQFL. The CDR3 nucleotides read TGTGCCAGCAGTGAATTAGCTAGTGAGCAGTTCCTC.

The CDR3 here is CASSMSRAYEQYF. The CDR3 DNA follows: TGTGCCAGTAGTATGTCCAGGGCTTACGAGCAGTACTTC. The chain recombines TRBV19 with TRBJ2-7; maybe TRBD1 (5 bases). There are 13 residues in the CDR3. Deletions cut 3 bases from V and 4 bases from J, with 10 bases between. From germline, CDR1 is LNHDA and CDR2 SQIVND (reference sequence).

This clonotype has ten or more counts. The chain has TRBV28 and TRBJ2-7, with 8 nucleotides matching TRBD2. V lost 5 bases and J lost 8; bases outside the gene matches: 23. CDR3 size: 18 residues. The germline V gene has CDR1 MDHEN and CDR2 SYDVKM. The CDR3 bases are TGTGCCAGCAGTACACTAATGCCCACTAGCGGAATATATAAAAAGCAGTACTTC. Translated, it gives CASSTLMPTSGIYKKQYF.

This clonotype was observed a few times. This rearrangement joins TRBV27 to TRBJ1-5; D gene uncertain. V was cut by 8 bases and J by 2 bases, with 10 bases left in between. The CDR3 is 13 residues long. Germline V CDR1 and CDR2: MNHEY, SMNVEV (reference sequence). Here the CDR3 DNA reads TGTGCCAGCGCCCATGGGGGCAATCAGCCCCAGCATTTT. The encoded protein is CASAHGGNQPQHF.

V gene TRBV20-1 combines with J gene TRBJ2-1; 12 nucleotides line up with TRBD2. Germline CDR1 reads DFQATT; CDR2 reads SNEGSKA (reference sequence). Losses at the gene ends were 3 bases for V and 0 bases for J; bases not matched to a gene: 9. The CDR3 length is 18 residues. The CDR3 DNA reads as TGCAGTGCTAGTGGGGGGACTAGCGGGTGGAGCTCCTACAATGAGCAGTTCTTC. Amino acid sequence: CSASGGTSGWSSYNEQFF.

This clonotype was counted only a few times. The V call is TRBV21-1, the J call TRBJ2-5; the D call in the table, TRBD1, was not verified against the DNA. TRBV21-1 is flagged as a pseudogene. This CDR3 contains 15 residues. Written as DNA, the CDR3 is TGTGCCAGCAGCAAAGACTCTGCCCCCGGAGAGACCCAGTACTTC. It yields the protein CASSKDSAPGETQYF.

The sample holds a few counts of this clonotype. This chain links TRBV5-1 with TRBJ2-2, with 7 bases fitting TRBD1. J was trimmed by 2 bases and V by 9 bases; bases with no gene match: 13. The CDR3 length is 16 residues. Germline CDR1 is SGHRS and CDR2 is YFSETQ. The CDR3 sequence: CATSLGRTGNTGELFF. The CDR3, as DNA: TGCGCCACCTCCCTAGGGCGGACAGGAAACACCGGGGAGCTGTTTTTT. Drawing the rest from reference TRBV5-1 and TRBJ2-2, the complete variable domain is KAGVTQTPRYLIKTRGQQVTLSCSPISGHRSVSWYQQTPGQGLQFLFEYFSETQRNKGNFPGRFSGRQFSNSRSEMNVSTLELGDSALYLCATSLGRTGNTGELFFGEGSRLTVL.

Ten or more counts support this clonotype. This chain links TRBV12-3 or TRBV12-4 with TRBJ2-3; D ambiguous. Between the trimmed V and J ends, which lost 4 bases and 5 bases, there was a span of 22 bases. The CDR3 extends over 17 amino acids. CDR3 sequence (DNA): TGTGCCAGCAGTTCCCGTCCGGTGGTGGAGTGGAAAGATACGCAGTATTTT. It specifies CASSSRPVVEWKDTQYF.

This rearrangement joins TRBV14 to TRBJ2-7, with TRBD2 as a possible D gene (6 bases). Germline lookup yields CDR1 SGHDN and CDR2 FVKESK. The CDR3 has 15 amino acids. V was shortened by 0 bases and J by 3 bases, with 12 bases between the two germline ends. CDR3 sequence reads: CASSQEPSVVYEQYF. The CDR3 DNA is TGTGCCAGCAGCCAAGAGCCTAGCGTGGTCTACGAGCAGTACTTC.